This passage covers 30 T cell receptor beta chains from one sample sequenced in a study of T cells in Graves' hyperthyroidism and ophthalmopathy. What was amplified from RNA transcripts were TCR beta CDR3 regions. With the HTBI primer set, the TCR CDR3 went through a first round of RT-PCR. TCRdb reanalysed the multiplex PCR reads using MiXCR and keeps one entry per CDR3 protein. The profile covers about 350,000 distinct CDR3 sequences, with approximately 13% appearing a single time and 20% to 25% taken by the ten largest. The sequenced sample consisted of blood. These receptors came from a woman aged 25 to 39 with Graves' hyperthyroidism.

The chain couples TRBV30 to TRBJ2-2; D gene uncertain. The CDR3 length is 11 residues. From germline, CDR1 is GTSNPN and CDR2 SVGIG (reference sequence). With 2 bases removed from V and 6 bases from J, the gap between germline ends came to 4 bases. CDR3 DNA: TGTGCCTGGAGTAGTCCCGGGGAGCTGTTTTTT. Translation gives CAWSSPGELFF.

The chain employs TRBV7-9 and TRBJ2-3; D unresolved. CDR1 and CDR2 (germline): SEHNR, FQNEAQ (reference sequence). V lost 3 bases and J lost 0, with 10 bases in between. CDR3 length: 15 amino acids. This chain's CDR3 is CASSFPVISTDTQYF. For the CDR3, the DNA is TGTGCCAGCAGCTTTCCGGTTATTAGCACAGATACGCAGTATTTT.

The chain has TRBV15 and TRBJ2-1; 7 bases align to TRBD1. Per germline, CDR1 LNHNV and CDR2 YYDKDF (reference sequence). Unmatched junction bases numbered 6, after V lost 0 bases and J lost 4 bases. The CDR3 has 16 residues. The CDR3 protein is CATSRDYWDSYNEQFF. The CDR3 DNA is TGTGCCACCAGCAGAGACTACTGGGACAGTTACAATGAGCAGTTCTTC.

This chain joins TRBV6-2 or TRBV6-3 and TRBJ2-4, with TRBD2 identical over 7 bases. Germline V CDR1 and CDR2: MNHEY, SVGEGT. The junction had 13 bases not matched to a gene; V was cut back by 5 bases and J by 6 bases. The length of the CDR3 is 16 residues. Here the CDR3 DNA reads TGTGCCAGCAGTCCGACTAGCCCAAGTCGCCCAAACATTCAGTACTTC. Its protein is CASSPTSPSRPNIQYF.

A few counts support this clonotype. The rearrangement joins TRBV7-9 to TRBJ2-5; TRBD1 is a possible D gene (6 bases). CDR1 SEHNR and CDR2 FQNEAQ come from the germline V gene (reference sequence). The V gene lost 3 bases and the J gene lost 5 bases, with 13 bases spanning the gap. There are 14 residues in the CDR3. Here the CDR3 DNA reads TGTGCCAGCAGCTTTCCAGGGGCGCAGGAGACCCAGTACTTC. This sequence encodes CASSFPGAQETQYF.

The genes are TRBV3-1 and TRBJ2-5; maybe TRBD2 (5 bases). Germline V gives CDR1 LGHDT, CDR2 YNNKEL (reference sequence). This CDR3 has 15 residues. With 5 bases removed from V and 9 bases from J, the gap between germline ends came to 22 bases. CDR3 nucleotides: TGTGCCAGCAGCAAAGGACGGACGGTCGCCGGGGCCCAGTACTTC. Translation gives CASSKGRTVAGAQYF.

The table lists this clonotype with a few counts. A much larger clone sits a single nucleotide away, making a read error possible. The V gene is TRBV28, the J gene TRBJ2-1; 7 bases are shared with TRBD2. This CDR3 has 14 amino acids. CDR1 MDHEN and CDR2 SYDVKM come from the germline V gene. CDR3 residues: CASSLGGSWHEQSF. DNA of the CDR3: TGTGCCAGCAGTTTGGGCGGGAGTTGGCATGAGCAGTCCTTC.

This chain joins TRBV20-1 and TRBJ1-2, with D perhaps TRBD1 (6 bases). In germline, CDR1 is DFQATT, CDR2 SNEGSKA (reference sequence). The CDR3 has 12 amino acids. V lost 0 bases to trimming and J lost 8 bases, with 10 bases between them. The CDR3 is CSARDQGRGYTF. DNA for the CDR3: TGCAGTGCTAGAGATCAGGGGCGAGGCTACACCTTC.

This clonotype was seen many times. V is TRBV20-1 and J is TRBJ2-3; 9 nucleotides agree with TRBD1. The length of the CDR3 is 16 residues. Germline assignment: CDR1 DFQATT and CDR2 SNEGSKA (reference sequence). With 6 bases clipped from V and 4 bases from J, the junction kept 14 bases outside the gene matches. The CDR3 region has the DNA TGCAGTGCCGGAGAACTGACAGGGGGAATCGCAGATACGCAGTATTTT. Its protein product is CSAGELTGGIADTQYF.

Only a few counts were recorded for this clonotype. One end of the junction is discordant with germline, which a read error may explain. This chain uses TRBV2 with TRBJ2-1, with D possibly TRBD2 on 6 matching bases. The germline V gene has CDR1 SNHLY and CDR2 FYNNEI. The CDR3 spans 15 residues. In DNA form, the CDR3 reads TGTGCCAGCAGGGAAGGTGGCGGAGGGTACAATGAGCAGTTCTTC. This gives the protein CASREGGGGYNEQFF.

There are many counts of this clonotype. This sequence joins TRBV6-1 and TRBJ2-7; 7 nucleotides align to TRBD2. Germline V gene sequence: CDR1 MNHNS, CDR2 SASEGT. The CDR3 runs to 16 residues. The V and J ends lost 5 bases and 6 bases, in that order; junction bases with no gene match: 16. CDR3 protein: CASSNRPAGPTSEQYF. The CDR3 nucleotides read TGTGCCAGCAGTAACCGACCAGCGGGACCGACATCCGAGCAGTACTTC.

J is TRBJ2-7 and V is TRBV19, with unresolved D. This CDR3 region has 14 residues. Germline V gene data show CDR1 as LNHDA and CDR2 as SQIVND (reference sequence). Trimming left V 5 bases short and J 3 bases short, with 14 bases between. This chain's CDR3 is CASSPRQDRYEQYF. Written as DNA, the CDR3 is TGTGCCAGTAGTCCTAGACAAGACCGCTACGAGCAGTACTTC. Full variable domain (missing parts from reference TRBV19 and TRBJ2-7): DGGITQSPKYLFRKEGQNVTLSCEQNLNHDAMYWYRQDPGQGLRLIYYSQIVNDFQKGDIAEGYSVSREKKESFPLTVTSAQKNPTAFYLCASSPRQDRYEQYFGPGTRLTVT.

The chain recombines TRBV4-1 with TRBJ2-7; D is possibly TRBD2 (6 bases). This CDR3 region has 14 residues. Germline CDR1 and CDR2: MGHRA and YSYEKL. The V end lost 3 bases, the J end lost 3 bases, and 12 bases lay between the germline ends. The CDR3 DNA reads TGCGCCAGCAGCCATGAACCTAGCGTCTACGAGCAGTACTTC. Its translation is CASSHEPSVYEQYF.

This clonotype has at least ten counts. The chain carries TRBV20-1 and TRBJ1-6; tentative D call: TRBD1 (5 bases). The CDR3 length is 15 residues. The germline V and J ends were trimmed by 1 base and 8 bases, with 15 bases remaining between them. Germline loops: CDR1 DFQATT, CDR2 SNEGSKA (reference sequence). CDR3 bases: TGCAGTGCTAGAGGCGGCGGGGGGATTTATTCACCCCTCCACTTT. Amino acid sequence: CSARGGGGIYSPLHF.

This clonotype was counted a few times. This sequence joins TRBV5-5 and TRBJ2-6, with no clear D. The CDR3 has 16 residues. Trimming took 2 bases from V and 0 from J, leaving 9 bases between them. Germline V gives CDR1 SGHKS, CDR2 YYEKEE (reference sequence). CDR3 protein: CASSFTAGSGANVLTF. DNA of the CDR3: TGTGCCAGCAGCTTCACCGCAGGCTCTGGGGCCAACGTCCTGACTTTC.

Many counts were recorded for this clonotype. The V gene is TRBV10-3, the J gene TRBJ1-5; weak D call: TRBD1 (5 bases). The CDR3 extends over 13 amino acids. V lost 9 bases, J lost 5 bases, and 14 bases lay in between. Germline V gene sequence: CDR1 ENHRY, CDR2 SYGVKD. CDR3 residues: CAIGKGSDQPQHF. In DNA form, the CDR3 reads TGTGCCATAGGAAAGGGGAGCGATCAGCCCCAGCATTTT.

This clonotype was recorded many times. This chain connects TRBV12-3 or TRBV12-4 to TRBJ2-7; D is perhaps TRBD2 (5 bases). This CDR3 comprises 12 residues. V was trimmed by 4 bases and J by 6 bases, leaving 10 bases between them. In nucleotides, the CDR3 is TGTGCCAGCAGTTACACTAGTTCCGAGCAGTACTTC. Translating gives CASSYTSSEQYF.

The chain joins TRBV28 to TRBJ2-5, with D tentatively TRBD1 (6 bases). The CDR3 length is 14 residues. Per germline, CDR1 MDHEN and CDR2 SYDVKM. The V gene lost 6 bases and the J gene lost 5 bases, with 16 bases spanning the gap. CDR3 in amino acids: CASSNMDSGETQYF. The CDR3, as DNA: TGTGCCAGCAGCAATATGGACAGTGGGGAGACCCAGTACTTC.

The V and J genes are TRBV12-3 or TRBV12-4 and TRBJ2-2; D remains unclear. Trimming took off 7 bases at V and 4 bases at J, with 13 bases between the two ends. This CDR3 region has 14 residues. Written as DNA, the CDR3 is TGTGCCAGCACCACCGGACCAGCCACCGGGGAGCTGTTTTTT. Protein sequence: CASTTGPATGELFF.

This clonotype was counted between two and nine times. V is TRBV19 and J is TRBJ1-1; D is ambiguous. Germline V CDR1 and CDR2: LNHDA, SQIVND (reference sequence). CDR3 length equals 12 residues. Trimming pared 8 bases from V and 4 bases from J, leaving 11 bases between. The chain's CDR3 is CASLTSGTEAFF. For the CDR3, the DNA is TGTGCCAGTCTGACAAGCGGCACTGAAGCTTTCTTT.

This clonotype was observed many times. The chain has TRBV2 and TRBJ1-1; D gene uncertain. There are 14 residues in the CDR3. Germline assignment: CDR1 SNHLY and CDR2 FYNNEI. Trimming removed 2 bases at V and 10 bases at J, with 17 bases between. The CDR3 region is CASSEWWVSTGAFF. CDR3 sequence (DNA): TGTGCCAGCAGTGAATGGTGGGTTTCTACGGGAGCTTTCTTT. Full variable domain (rest looked up from reference TRBV2 and TRBJ1-1): EPEVTQTPSHQVTQMGQEVILRCVPISNHLYFYWYRQILGQKVEFLVSFYNNEISEKSEIFDDQFSVERPDGSNFTLKIRSTKLEDSAMYFCASSEWWVSTGAFFGQGTRLTVV.

The V call is TRBV28, the J call TRBJ1-1; D uncertain. The CDR3 loop spans 14 amino acids. With 1 base removed from V and 5 bases from J, the gap between germline ends came to 11 bases. Germline lookup yields CDR1 MDHEN and CDR2 SYDVKM. The CDR3: CASSLSSGSTEAFF. The CDR3 DNA follows: TGTGCCAGCAGTTTATCGTCTGGGAGTACTGAAGCTTTCTTT.

This clonotype was seen at least ten times. The CDR3, as DNA: TGTGCCAGCACCCTACCCCCTCGTGAAGCTTTCTTT. It yields the protein CASTLPPREAFF. The chain employs TRBV6-1 and TRBJ1-1, with no clear D. This CDR3 spans 12 amino acids. The V end lost 7 bases, the J end lost 7 bases, and 13 bases lay between the germline ends. In germline, CDR1 is MNHNS, CDR2 SASEGT.

This clonotype was counted at least ten times. The CDR3 sequence is CASSSDRSYGYTF. CDR3 sequence (DNA): TGTGCCAGCAGTTCCGACAGGTCGTATGGCTACACCTTC. The rearrangement uses TRBV7-8 and TRBJ1-2; TRBD1 is a possible D gene (6 bases). Germline CDR1 SGHVS, CDR2 FQNEAQ. Trimming took off 6 bases at V and 5 bases at J, with 13 bases between the two ends. The length of the CDR3 is 13 residues.

This clonotype was seen more than once but under ten times. The V and J genes are TRBV30 and TRBJ2-2; D is ambiguous. Trimming took off 3 bases at V and 6 bases at J, with 8 bases between the two ends. CDR1 is GTSNPN and CDR2 is SVGIG in the germline V gene (reference sequence). The CDR3 length is 12 residues. The CDR3 sequence: CAWSGLAGELFF. For the CDR3, the DNA is TGTGCCTGGAGCGGCTTGGCCGGGGAGCTGTTTTTT.

The V call is TRBV6-2 or TRBV6-3, the J call TRBJ2-1; D is ambiguous. The CDR3 length is 15 residues. Germline V gene data show CDR1 as MNHEY and CDR2 as SVGEGT. Trimming removed 2 bases from V and 3 bases from J, with 11 bases in between. The CDR3 bases are TGTGCCAGCAGTTACGTCGGCCATTTCTACAATGAGCAGTTCTTC. Amino acids: CASSYVGHFYNEQFF.

This clonotype was recorded many times. This chain joins TRBV18 and TRBJ2-7; the D gene is possibly TRBD1 (6 bases). The CDR3 is made up of 14 amino acids. The V gene's germline CDR1 is KGHSH and CDR2 LQKENI. V was shortened by 2 bases and J by 7 bases, with 15 bases between the two germline ends. The CDR3 DNA follows: TGTGCCAGCTCACCAGGAACCAGGGGCAGGGAGCAGTACTTC. This translates into CASSPGTRGREQYF.

A few counts support this clonotype. The chain employs TRBV20-1 and TRBJ1-1; D not certain. Germline CDR1 is DFQATT and CDR2 is SNEGSKA (reference sequence). CDR3 length: 15 residues. The V gene lost 2 bases and the J gene lost 1 base, with 14 bases spanning the gap. The CDR3: CSARLGGRTNTEAFF. In DNA form, the CDR3 reads TGCAGTGCTAGATTAGGCGGACGGACGAACACTGAAGCTTTCTTT.

The chain uses TRBV15 and TRBJ2-7, with D possibly being TRBD1 or TRBD2 (6 bases each). Trimming removed 1 base from V and 4 bases from J, with 17 bases in between. The germline V gene has CDR1 LNHNV and CDR2 YYDKDF (reference sequence). This CDR3 is built from 16 residues. The CDR3: CATSRGFSSDRYEQYF. The CDR3 coding sequence is TGTGCCACCAGCAGAGGGTTTTCTAGCGACAGGTACGAGCAGTACTTC.

This clonotype has just a few counts. V is TRBV11-2 and J is TRBJ1-3; D unresolved. Deletions cut 0 bases from V and 7 bases from J, with 13 bases between. Germline CDR1 and CDR2: SGHAT and FQNNGV. The CDR3 totals 15 residues. Here the CDR3 reads CASSLEGIWSNTIYF. The DNA for the CDR3 is TGTGCCAGCAGCTTAGAGGGAATCTGGTCCAACACCATATATTTT.